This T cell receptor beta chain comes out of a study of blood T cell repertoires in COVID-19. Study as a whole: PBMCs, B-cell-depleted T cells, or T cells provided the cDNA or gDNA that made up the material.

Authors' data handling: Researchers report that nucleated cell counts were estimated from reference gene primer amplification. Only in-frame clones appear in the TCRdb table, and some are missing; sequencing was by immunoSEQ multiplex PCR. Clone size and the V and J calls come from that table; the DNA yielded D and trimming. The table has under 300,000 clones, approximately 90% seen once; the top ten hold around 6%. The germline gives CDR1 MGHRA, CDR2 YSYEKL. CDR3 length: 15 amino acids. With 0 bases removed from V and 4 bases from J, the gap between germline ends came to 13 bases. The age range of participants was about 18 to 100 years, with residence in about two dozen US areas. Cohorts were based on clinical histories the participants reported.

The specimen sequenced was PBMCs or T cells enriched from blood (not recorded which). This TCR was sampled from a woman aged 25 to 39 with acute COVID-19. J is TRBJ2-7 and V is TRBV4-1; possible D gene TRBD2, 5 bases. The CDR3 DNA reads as TGCGCCAGCAGCCAAGAGCCCTTAGCGAGATACGAGCAGTACTTC. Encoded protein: CASSQEPLARYEQYF.